The rows below give T cell receptor beta chains drawn from one sample of a study of blood T cell repertoires in COVID-19. Measured with immunoSEQ multiplex PCR; TCRdb has only the in-frame clones, and not every one. The table lists some 70,000 clones, about 88% of them singletons. Sequencing was performed on peripheral blood. The receptors come from a woman aged 60 to 75 with COVID-19, enrolled during active disease. Each CDR3 is given with its conserved first and last residue. D genes are given only for firm matches. Size values are once, few and many counts, or a class for expanded clones, and some rows have none.

V,size,J,D,CDR3,DNA
TRBV6-5,.,TRBJ1-1,TRBD1,CASSYWTGSEAFF,TGTGCCAGCAGTTACTGGACAGGGAGTGAGGCTTTCTTT
TRBV6-5,.,TRBJ2-7,TRBD1,CASSKPGQGWNEQYF,TGTGCCAGCAGCAAACCGGGACAGGGGTGGAACGAGCAGTACTTC
TRBV7-6,.,TRBJ1-2,.,CASSSHGGGNYGYTF,TGTGCCAGCAGCTCCCATGGGGGAGGCAACTATGGCTACACCTTC
TRBV5-1,once,TRBJ2-2,TRBD1,CASNQPGQGFNGELFF,TGCGCCAGCAACCAACCGGGACAGGGGTTTAACGGGGAGCTGTTTTTT
TRBV6-6,.,TRBJ2-3,TRBD1,CASSPPGQGADTQYF,TGTGCCAGCAGTCCCCCCGGACAGGGCGCAGATACGCAGTATTTT
TRBV10-2,once,TRBJ1-4,TRBD1,CASSPGTGLEKLFF,TGCGCCAGCAGTCCCGGGACAGGGCTTGAAAAACTGTTTTTT
TRBV18,.,TRBJ1-1,.,CASSPPGGGEAFF,TGTGCCAGCTCACCACCGGGGGGGGGTGAAGCTTTCTTT
TRBV6-5,.,TRBJ1-2,.,CASSPHENYGYTF,TGTGCCAGCAGTCCGCATGAGAACTATGGCTACACCTTC
TRBV6-5,.,TRBJ1-2,.,CASTGGYGYTF,TGTGCCAGCACCGGGGGCTATGGCTACACCTTC
TRBV6-6,.,TRBJ2-2,.,CASSRSLHTGELFF,TGTGCCAGCAGTCGATCCTTACATACCGGGGAGCTGTTTTTT
TRBV7-2,.,TRBJ1-1,TRBD1,CASSSWTGVMNTEAFF,TGTGCCAGCAGCTCGTGGACAGGGGTTATGAACACTGAAGCTTTCTTT
TRBV4-1,.,TRBJ2-1,TRBD2,CASSQYILAGNYNEQFF,TGCGCCAGCAGCCAATATATCCTAGCGGGGAACTACAATGAGCAGTTCTTC
TRBV4-1,.,TRBJ2-3,.,CASSPRGFTDTQYF,TGCGCCAGCAGCCCCCGAGGGTTCACAGATACGCAGTATTTT
TRBV6-2/TRBV6-3,.,TRBJ2-7,TRBD2,CASSYGGRESYEQYF,TGTGCCAGCAGTTACGGCGGGAGGGAGTCCTACGAGCAGTACTTC
TRBV6-5,.,TRBJ1-2,.,CASSYTGPTYGYTF,TGTGCCAGCAGCTATACAGGGCCCACCTATGGCTACACCTTC
TRBV5-4,few,TRBJ2-2,.,CASSLGLGDRELFF,TGTGCCAGCAGCTTGGGGCTAGGTGACCGGGAGCTGTTTTTT
TRBV29-1,.,TRBJ2-1,TRBD2,CSCPGLAVLNEQFF,TGCAGTTGCCCGGGACTAGCGGTATTGAATGAGCAGTTCTTC
TRBV10-3,.,TRBJ1-3,.,CAISDNTGSSGNTIYF,TGTGCCATCAGTGATAATACAGGGAGCTCTGGAAACACCATATATTTT
TRBV12-5,.,TRBJ2-2,.,CASGLGDSNTGELFF,TGTGCTAGTGGTTTAGGCGACTCCAACACCGGGGAGCTGTTTTTT
TRBV30,.,TRBJ2-7,TRBD2,CAWSRAGPYEQYF,TGTGCCTGGAGTCGAGCGGGACCATACGAGCAGTACTTC
TRBV7-9,.,TRBJ2-6,.,CASSSLGGDRGANVLTF,TGTGCCAGCAGCTCCCTTGGGGGCGATCGGGGGGCCAACGTCCTGACTTTC
TRBV7-2,.,TRBJ1-1,TRBD1,CASSFQGVQGTEAFF,TGTGCCAGCAGCTTCCAGGGGGTCCAGGGCACTGAAGCTTTCTTT
TRBV7-8,.,TRBJ2-7,.,CASSLMVTSGKQYF,TGTGCCAGCAGCTTGATGGTCACCTCCGGGAAGCAGTACTTC
TRBV10-3,.,TRBJ1-2,TRBD1,CAISGTGDYGYTF,TGTGCCATCAGTGGGACAGGGGACTATGGCTACACCTTC
TRBV5-1,.,TRBJ1-3,TRBD1,CASSAARPGQGAGNTIYF,TGCGCCAGCAGCGCTGCCCGACCGGGACAGGGGGCGGGAAACACCATATATTTT
TRBV5-1,.,TRBJ2-5,.,CASSDDGGTQETQYF,TGCGCCAGCAGCGACGATGGGGGGACCCAAGAGACCCAGTACTTC
TRBV7-2,.,TRBJ1-4,.,CASSLVLGAGEKLFF,TGTGCCAGCAGCTTAGTGCTGGGGGCAGGCGAAAAACTGTTTTTT
TRBV25-1,.,TRBJ1-2,.,CASSPNSNYGYTF,TGTGCCAGCAGTCCCAACAGTAACTATGGCTACACCTTC
TRBV7-2,.,TRBJ1-6,TRBD1,CASSRTGGGRSPLHF,TGTGCCAGCAGCCGCACAGGGGGCGGTAGGTCACCCCTCCACTTT
TRBV28,.,TRBJ2-2,.,CASSIGTNTGELFF,TGTGCCAGCAGCATCGGGACTAACACCGGGGAGCTGTTTTTT
TRBV5-4,.,TRBJ2-7,TRBD2,CASSSTSGLLGEQYF,TGTGCCAGCAGCTCCACTAGCGGTCTCTTGGGAGAGCAGTACTTC
TRBV10-3,.,TRBJ2-7,.,CAISEQGPYEQYF,TGTGCCATCAGTGAGCAGGGCCCGTACGAGCAGTACTTC
TRBV6-5,.,TRBJ1-2,.,CASSYFNRNGYTF,TGTGCCAGCAGTTACTTTAACAGGAATGGCTACACCTTC
TRBV2,.,TRBJ1-4,TRBD1,CASSEAAGGGYEKLFF,TGTGCCAGCAGTGAAGCGGCAGGGGGTGGATACGAAAAACTGTTTTTT
TRBV28,.,TRBJ2-7,TRBD1,CASTLGQAASYEQYF,TGTGCCAGCACCTTAGGACAGGCCGCTTCCTACGAGCAGTACTTC
TRBV5-4,once,TRBJ2-7,TRBD2,CASSGRGGDYEQYF,TGTGCCAGCAGTGGGCGCGGGGGGGACTACGAGCAGTACTTC
TRBV9,.,TRBJ1-6,.,CASSKRQIDNSPLHF,TGTGCCAGCAGCAAGCGACAGATAGATAATTCACCCCTCCACTTT